This entry lists 12 T cell receptor beta chains sequenced from one sample in a study of shared clonotypes between healthy human individuals. Sequencing was performed with immunoSEQ multiplex PCR; in TCRdb, only in-frame clones are kept and a portion is missing. The data show about 2.1 million clones, with 90% to 95% seen just once and about 1.7% held by the top ten. As defined, naive CD8 cells were CD45RO-negative and positively selected for CCR7, with terminally differentiated effector memory CD45RA+ cells excluded. Specimen: naive CD8+ T cells from PBMCs. The receptors here all came from a man between 18 and 35 years old in good health. Some clones in this sample may be carry-over from other donors' samples.

The gene calls are TRBV27 and TRBJ2-7, with D unresolved. Trimming removed 0 bases at V and 0 bases at J, with 9 bases between. The CDR3 extends over 15 amino acids. The germline gives CDR1 MNHEY, CDR2 SMNVEV (reference sequence). Written as DNA, the CDR3 is TGTGCCAGCAGTTTATCGTTCCGGTCCTCCTACGAGCAGTACTTC. Amino acid sequence: CASSLSFRSSYEQYF.

V is TRBV7-9 and J is TRBJ2-2; D possibly corresponds to TRBD2 (5 bases). This CDR3 comprises 15 residues. V lost 3 bases and J lost 4, with 12 bases in between. Germline CDR1 reads SEHNR; CDR2 reads FQNEAQ (reference sequence). The CDR3 nucleotides are TGTGCCAGCAGCTTTTGGGAGTCTACCACCGGGGAGCTGTTTTTT. Its protein product is CASSFWESTTGELFF.

Only one count was recorded for this clone. The sample holds other DNA sequences that translate to the same CDR3. The rearrangement joins TRBV7-9 to TRBJ1-2, with 7 bases matching TRBD1. This CDR3 has 13 amino acids. Germline trimming cut 3 bases from V and 6 bases from J; bases unmatched to any gene: 4. Germline V CDR1 and CDR2: SEHNR, FQNEAQ (reference sequence). CDR3 amino acids: CASSLDRSDGYTF. DNA for the CDR3: TGTGCCAGCAGCTTGGACAGGTCAGATGGCTACACCTTC.

V is TRBV9 and J is TRBJ2-7; no clear D gene. The CDR3 contains 12 residues. V was cut by 3 bases and J by 3 bases, with 7 bases left in between. Germline CDR1 is SGDLS and CDR2 is YYNGEE. CDR3 sequence (DNA): TGTGCCAGCAGCGCCGACTTCTACGAGCAGTACTTC. This translates into CASSADFYEQYF.

The chain has TRBV7-3 and TRBJ2-2; 7 bases are a match to TRBD1. This CDR3 is 14 amino acids long. Trimming at V came to 4 bases and at J to 2 bases, leaving 1 base not matched to a gene. The germline gives CDR1 SGHTA, CDR2 FQGTGA. CDR3 sequence: CASSSGGNTGELFF. The CDR3 DNA reads as TGTGCCAGCAGCTCAGGGGGAAACACCGGGGAGCTGTTTTTT.

The rearrangement links TRBV10-3 to TRBJ2-1; D not certain. Trimming left V 0 bases short and J 2 bases short, with 8 bases between. The CDR3 has 15 residues. The germline gives CDR1 ENHRY, CDR2 SYGVKD. CDR3: CAISESERTYNEQFF. CDR3 sequence (DNA): TGTGCCATCAGTGAGTCGGAGAGGACCTACAATGAGCAGTTCTTC.

This clone was observed a single time. The chain employs TRBV6-5 and TRBJ2-7; 7 bases map to TRBD1. Germline assignment: CDR1 MNHEY and CDR2 SVGAGI. V trimming: 2 bases; J trimming: 5 bases; junction bases outside the gene matches: 9. The CDR3 totals 15 residues. The CDR3 region has the DNA TGTGCCAGCAGTTACCGGGACGGGGACAGCCACGAGCAGTACTTC. The encoded protein is CASSYRDGDSHEQYF.

A single count supports this clone. V usage is TRBV7-9 and J usage is TRBJ2-7; 8 nucleotides match TRBD2. CDR3 length: 15 amino acids. Germline CDR1 is SEHNR and CDR2 is FQNEAQ (reference sequence). J gave up 3 bases and V 5 bases, and 9 bases lay outside the gene matches. CDR3 sequence: CASSPRLLAGYEQYF. The CDR3 DNA sequence: TGTGCCAGCAGCCCAAGATTGCTAGCGGGCTACGAGCAGTACTTC.

This clone turned up a few times. The chain links TRBV28 to TRBJ1-1; a weak D match, TRBD1 (6 bases). This CDR3 spans 12 amino acids. Trimming removed 4 bases from V and 7 bases from J, with 10 bases in between. Germline CDR1 is MDHEN and CDR2 is SYDVKM. DNA of the CDR3: TGTGCCAGCAGTTCCCCAGGGGATGAAGCTTTCTTT. It is translated as CASSSPGDEAFF.

The chain recombines TRBV7-8 with TRBJ2-3; D call uncertain. Per germline, CDR1 SGHVS and CDR2 FQNEAQ. V was cut by 0 bases and J by 5 bases, with 3 bases left in between. This CDR3 has 12 amino acids. The CDR3 here is CASSLALDTQYF. The CDR3 coding sequence is TGTGCCAGCAGCTTAGCGCTAGATACGCAGTATTTT.

The chain links TRBV11-2 to TRBJ2-2, with D possibly called TRBD1 or TRBD2 (5 bases each). Germline values: CDR1 SGHAT, CDR2 FQNNGV. CDR3 length: 15 amino acids. The ends were cut back, 3 bases at V and 0 bases at J, with 8 bases in the middle. The CDR3 region has the DNA TGTGCCAGCAGCTTGGGACCGACGAACACCGGGGAGCTGTTTTTT. Protein sequence: CASSLGPTNTGELFF.

The chain combines TRBV9 with TRBJ1-1, with a tentative D call TRBD1 (6 bases). Germline-derived CDR1 and CDR2 are SGDLS and YYNGEE. The CDR3 extends over 15 amino acids. Between the trimmed V and J ends, which lost 3 bases and 1 base, there was a span of 13 bases. The CDR3 here is CASSASVQGNTEAFF. The CDR3 nucleotides are TGTGCCAGCAGCGCCTCCGTACAGGGGAACACTGAAGCTTTCTTT.